The clone carrying this TCR beta chain was detected many times. Its specificity is not known. These data originate in a study of T cells in Graves' hyperthyroidism and ophthalmopathy. Study-wide points: The model foresaw ophthalmopathy a median 6.5 months prior to onset.

The J segment lost 2 bases and the V segment lost 0 bases, leaving 6 bases of the junction unmatched. The CDR3 is 16 amino acids. CDR1 is LNHNV, CDR2 YYDKDF, per germline (reference sequence). The source material, RNA transcripts, was used to amplify TCR beta CDR3 regions. HTBI primers were used for first-round RT-PCR of the TCR CDR3. TCRdb ran MiXCR on the multiplex PCR reads and lists one entry per CDR3 protein. In the table there are approximately 720,000 distinct CDR3 sequences, roughly a sixth of which are singletons. Sample: blood. The clonotype comes from a woman in her forties or fifties with Graves' hyperthyroidism that later progressed to Graves' ophthalmopathy. This rearrangement joins TRBV15 to TRBJ1-1; 7 bases fit TRBD1. The CDR3 sequence: CATSRDPGQRNTEAFF. In DNA, the CDR3 is TGTGCCACCAGCAGAGATCCGGGACAGAGAAACACTGAAGCTTTCTTT.